The 21 T cell receptor beta chains given below trace back to one sample, sequenced in a study of blood T cell repertoires in COVID-19. Using immunoSEQ multiplex PCR, the repertoire was profiled, and TCRdb retains in-frame clones only, with some absent. The sample has about 250,000 clones; more than 75% are singletons. The sequenced sample consisted of peripheral blood. These receptors were obtained from a woman aged 55-70 years who had recovered from COVID-19.

CDR3 in DNA: TGTGCCAGCAGTCCCCCCGGGGTAGGCTACACCTTC. Its protein is CASSPPGVGYTF. The rearrangement links TRBV28 to TRBJ1-2; no clear D. From germline, CDR1 is MDHEN and CDR2 SYDVKM. V was clipped by 5 bases and J by 8 bases, with 12 bases between them. The CDR3 runs to 12 residues.

The chain uses TRBV19 and TRBJ2-4; TRBD1 matches 7 bases. The V and J ends lost 2 bases and 0 bases, in that order; junction bases with no gene match: 10. Germline assignment: CDR1 LNHDA and CDR2 SQIVND (reference sequence). This CDR3 region has 18 residues. CDR3 residues: CASSIRMGQTAAKNIQYF. Written as DNA, the CDR3 is TGTGCCAGTAGTATACGGATGGGACAGACAGCAGCCAAAAACATTCAGTACTTC.

The rearrangement links TRBV13 to TRBJ1-3; D unresolved. Germline lookup yields CDR1 PRHDT and CDR2 FYEKMQ (reference sequence). The CDR3 sequence is 16 residues long. With 7 bases removed from V and 3 bases from J, the gap between germline ends came to 19 bases. CDR3 amino acids: CASTPWERGDGNTIYF. The CDR3 DNA sequence: TGTGCCAGCACCCCCTGGGAGCGTGGGGATGGAAACACCATATATTTT.

The chain uses TRBV28 and TRBJ1-2, with D maybe TRBD1 (6 bases). The CDR3 loop spans 16 amino acids. The germline V gene encodes CDR1 MDHEN and CDR2 SYDVKM. With 4 bases removed from V and 7 bases from J, the gap between germline ends came to 22 bases. CDR3 in amino acids: CASSSTGTRHRGGYTF. DNA of the CDR3: TGTGCCAGCAGTTCTACCGGGACACGGCACCGTGGTGGCTACACCTTC.

The chain joins TRBV28 to TRBJ1-2, with D unresolved. This CDR3 is 13 amino acids long. Trimming left V 3 bases short and J 4 bases short, with 9 bases between. The V gene's germline CDR1 is MDHEN and CDR2 SYDVKM. CDR3 coding DNA: TGTGCCAGCAGTTTCGAGGTGCCCTATGGCTACACCTTC. Its protein is CASSFEVPYGYTF.

The chain couples TRBV6-1 to TRBJ2-7; D may be TRBD1 (5 bases). Germline assignment: CDR1 MNHNS and CDR2 SASEGT. The CDR3 covers 13 residues. V was shortened by 0 bases and J by 7 bases, with 10 bases between the two germline ends. The CDR3 is CASSEAQGTEQYF. DNA of the CDR3: TGTGCCAGCAGTGAAGCGCAGGGAACAGAGCAGTACTTC.

The chain uses TRBV5-5 and TRBJ1-2; 8 bases are a match to TRBD1. The J segment lost 1 base and the V segment lost 4 bases, leaving 15 bases of the junction unmatched. The CDR3 totals 18 residues. Per germline, CDR1 SGHKS and CDR2 YYEKEE (reference sequence). CDR3 sequence reads: CASSPSPGQAILNYGYTF. CDR3 sequence (DNA): TGTGCCAGCAGCCCATCCCCGGGACAGGCAATTCTTAACTATGGCTACACCTTC.

This chain joins TRBV3-1 (or the pseudogene TRBV3-2) and TRBJ1-3, with D perhaps TRBD1 (5 bases). The CDR3 is 17 amino acids. The V end was cut by 0 bases, the J end by 0 bases, with 12 bases between. Germline CDR1 reads LGHDT; CDR2 reads YNNKEL (reference sequence). The CDR3 sequence is CASSQDRRGGSGNTIYF. The CDR3, as DNA: TGTGCCAGCAGCCAAGATAGGCGGGGGGGCTCTGGAAACACCATATATTTT.

The chain couples TRBV10-1 to TRBJ1-3; tentative D call: TRBD1 (5 bases). V was clipped by 7 bases and J by 0 bases, with 22 bases between them. Per germline, CDR1 WNHNN and CDR2 SYGVQD (reference sequence). CDR3 length: 18 residues. This chain's CDR3 is CASTYVRRQPYSGNTIYF. CDR3 DNA sequence: TGCGCCAGCACGTATGTCCGCCGACAGCCTTACTCTGGAAACACCATATATTTT.

J is TRBJ2-5 and V is TRBV27; TRBD1 agrees at 8 bases. V lost 2 bases and J lost 0; bases outside the gene matches: 11. The germline V gene encodes CDR1 MNHEY and CDR2 SMNVEV (reference sequence). This CDR3 has 18 amino acids. This chain's CDR3 is CASSLTPRTGLYQETQYF. CDR3 nucleotide sequence: TGTGCCAGCAGTTTAACCCCCAGGACAGGGCTTTACCAAGAGACCCAGTACTTC.

This clone was found once. V gene TRBV4-1 combines with J gene TRBJ1-2; no definite D call. The CDR3 has 16 residues. CDR1 MGHRA and CDR2 YSYEKL come from the germline V gene. Trimming removed 0 bases from V and 3 bases from J, with 14 bases in between. Here the CDR3 DNA reads TGCGCCAGCAGCCAAGAATTACTAGGAACAGACTATGGCTACACCTTC. It specifies CASSQELLGTDYGYTF.

This clone was detected only a few times. The CDR3 region has the DNA TGTGCCAGCAGCCGCCCCGCGGATGAGCAGTTCTTC. Translating gives CASSRPADEQFF. The chain carries TRBV5-4 and TRBJ2-1; no clear D gene. The CDR3 extends over 12 amino acids. The germline CDR1 and CDR2 sequences are SGHNT and YYREEE (reference sequence). V lost 4 bases and J lost 8, with 10 bases in between.

There are many counts of this clone. V gene TRBV4-3 combines with J gene TRBJ2-2, with TRBD1 matching 7 bases. There are 17 residues in the CDR3. Germline V gives CDR1 LGHNA, CDR2 YSLEER. Trimming removed 0 bases from V and 1 base from J; junction bases left unmatched: 5. CDR3 in DNA: TGCGCCAGCAGCCAAGATATAGGGGGCGGGAACACCGGGGAGCTGTTTTTT. Translation gives CASSQDIGGGNTGELFF.

The J gene is TRBJ2-3, the V gene TRBV18, with TRBD1 identical over 7 bases. This CDR3 contains 16 residues. Germline V CDR1 and CDR2: KGHSH, LQKENI. V dropped 4 bases and J dropped 2; count of bases not matched to a gene: 9. Here the CDR3 reads CASSQQWDRPTDTQYF. As DNA, the CDR3 is TGTGCCAGCTCACAACAATGGGACAGACCCACAGATACGCAGTATTTT.

The chain couples TRBV4-1 to TRBJ1-2; TRBD1 matches 8 bases. The CDR3 covers 15 residues. Germline V gene data show CDR1 as MGHRA and CDR2 as YSYEKL. J was trimmed by 6 bases and V by 1 base; bases with no gene match: 7. As DNA, the CDR3 is TGCGCCAGCAGCCAAGCGGGACAGGTGCTAAATGGCTACACCTTC. Residues: CASSQAGQVLNGYTF.

The chain carries TRBV21-1 and TRBJ2-2; the DNA was not compared with TRBD1, the D call given in the table. TRBV21-1 is annotated as a pseudogene. The CDR3 is made up of 17 amino acids. The CDR3 DNA reads as TGTGCCAGCCCAGACAGGGAGACCCCCTGGGACACCGGGGAGCTGTTTTTT. This gives the protein CASPDRETPWDTGELFF.

The chain links TRBV5-4 to TRBJ1-5; TRBD1 aligns across 10 bases. Germline values: CDR1 SGHNT, CDR2 YYREEE (reference sequence). The CDR3 is made up of 14 amino acids. Trimming removed 5 bases from V and 7 bases from J; junction bases left unmatched: 6. In DNA, the CDR3 is TGTGCCAGCAGTCGACAGGGGGCTGGGCAGCCCCAGCATTTT. Amino acids: CASSRQGAGQPQHF.

This CDR3 is CASSLSSGSGNTIYF. The CDR3 DNA reads TGTGCCAGCAGCTTAAGTTCAGGATCTGGAAACACCATATATTTT. This rearrangement joins TRBV7-2 to TRBJ1-3; D is uncertain. The V and J ends lost 2 bases and 1 base respectively, with 9 bases between them. Germline V gives CDR1 SGHTA, CDR2 FQGNSA. The CDR3 totals 15 residues.

The chain combines TRBV6-5 with TRBJ2-7; 7 positions match TRBD2. This CDR3 region has 14 residues. The germline gives CDR1 MNHEY, CDR2 SVGAGI. V lost 2 bases to trimming and J lost 5 bases; unmatched junction nucleotides: 6. CDR3 loop: CASSYGLAVNEQYF. CDR3 nucleotide sequence: TGTGCCAGCAGTTACGGGCTAGCGGTAAACGAGCAGTACTTC.

The gene calls are TRBV5-1 and TRBJ2-5; D is possibly TRBD2 (5 bases). CDR3 length: 16 residues. With 3 bases removed from V and 5 bases from J, the gap between germline ends came to 20 bases. Looked up from germline, CDR1 is SGHRS and CDR2 is YFSETQ. The DNA for the CDR3 is TGCGCCAGCAGCTGGGCTTGGACTCTCAAGATGGAGACCCAGTACTTC. Its translation is CASSWAWTLKMETQYF.

The genes are TRBV4-1 and TRBJ2-7; TRBD2 agrees at 16 bases. The CDR3 consists of 18 residues. The V gene end was trimmed by 0 bases and the J gene end by 5 bases; junction bases not matched to a gene: 7. The V gene's germline CDR1 is MGHRA and CDR2 YSYEKL. The chain's CDR3 is CASSQEGTSGGERNEQYF. CDR3 bases: TGCGCCAGCAGCCAAGAAGGGACTAGCGGGGGGGAAAGGAACGAGCAGTACTTC.